The sequence of this TCR beta chain was determined in a study of blood T cell repertoires in COVID-19. Data came from immunoSEQ multiplex PCR; TCRdb stores just in-frame clones and leaves some out. The sample has 150,000 to 170,000 clones, about 85% seen once. Seattle cases were enrolled at active infection and followed longitudinally. The CDR3 has 13 amino acids. The V gene lost 6 bases and the J gene lost 8 bases, with 14 bases spanning the gap. Germline CDR1 and CDR2: SGHTA and FQGNSA. The sequenced material came from peripheral blood. The source is a man aged 60 to 75 with COVID-19, enrolled during active disease. The V call is TRBV7-2, the J call TRBJ2-4; possibly TRBD1 for D (6 bases). CDR3 in amino acids: CASRAGVIDIQYF. The CDR3 nucleotides are TGTGCCAGCAGGGCAGGGGTGATAGACATTCAGTACTTC.